Below are 15 T cell receptor beta chains sequenced from a single sample in a study of identical twins. TCRdb re-analysed the 5' RACE reads in MiXCR, keeping a single row per CDR3 protein. The sample includes around 240,000 distinct CDR3 sequences, roughly a tenth seen only once; the top ten take approximately 11%. Sequenced: memory T cells sorted from blood. The source of these receptors is a man in his fifties or sixties in good health.

This clonotype was seen at least ten times. CDR3 amino acids: CASSQTRVNEQFF. Written as DNA, the CDR3 is TGCGCCAGCAGCCAGACTAGGGTCAATGAGCAGTTCTTC. The J gene is TRBJ2-1, the V gene TRBV4-3; D is possibly TRBD2 (6 bases). CDR1 and CDR2 from the germline V gene are LGHNA and YSLEER. The CDR3 loop spans 13 amino acids. Trimming took 3 bases from V and 6 from J, leaving 9 bases between them.

This clonotype was seen at least ten times. This sequence joins TRBV3-1 and TRBJ2-1; 12 nucleotides agree with TRBD2. V was clipped by 7 bases and J by 5 bases; unmatched bases: 9. CDR1 is LGHDT and CDR2 is YNNKEL in the germline V gene (reference sequence). The CDR3 consists of 16 residues. The CDR3 DNA reads as TGTGCCAGCAAGACTAGCGGGGGCCACCGAAACAATGAGCAGTTCTTC. It encodes CASKTSGGHRNNEQFF.

The J gene is TRBJ2-7, the V gene TRBV23-1; D not resolved. TRBV23-1 is filed as an ORF, its function uncertain. CDR3 length: 10 amino acids. Trimming removed 8 bases at V and 8 bases at J, with 10 bases between. The CDR3 nucleotides read TGCGCCAGCTTCCACCCGCAGCAGTACTTC. Residues: CASFHPQQYF.

The sample holds many counts of this clonotype. The rearrangement links TRBV10-3 to TRBJ2-1, with 8 bases lining up with TRBD1. The CDR3 contains 17 residues. The germline CDR1 and CDR2 sequences are ENHRY and SYGVKD. Germline trimming cut 0 bases from V and 8 bases from J; bases unmatched to any gene: 12. The CDR3 loop is CAISESTGQGIGDEQFF. The DNA of the CDR3 is TGTGCCATCAGTGAGTCGACTGGACAGGGTATTGGGGATGAGCAGTTCTTC.

Notes on this clonotype: Possible read error: a much larger clone is one base away. The CDR3 here is CASSSKSRNQPQHF. The CDR3 nucleotides are TGTGCCAGCAGCTCCAAGTCACGCAATCAGCCCCAGCATTTT. The rearrangement joins TRBV28 to TRBJ1-5; D unresolved. Germline V gene data show CDR1 as MDHEN and CDR2 as SYDVKM. The CDR3 length is 14 residues. Trimming took off 6 bases at V and 2 bases at J, with 11 bases between the two ends.

As to this clonotype: A read error is possible here, since a much larger clone lies one base away. This chain links TRBV7-2 with TRBJ2-2, with D possibly being TRBD2 (5 bases). The CDR3 consists of 16 residues. Germline V gene lookup returns CDR1 SGHTA and CDR2 FQGNSA. The CDR3 sequence is CAGSVRTPLSTGELFF. The CDR3 DNA follows: TGTGCCGGCAGCGTCCGGACTCCTCTCAGCACCGGGGAGCTGTTTTTT.

This CDR3 reads CAIQGLGSGEQFF. The DNA of the CDR3 is TGTGCCATACAGGGTTTGGGCTCAGGTGAGCAGTTCTTC. The chain has TRBV10-3 and TRBJ2-1; a possible D gene is TRBD1 (6 bases). V lost 9 bases, J lost 9 bases, and 18 bases lay in between. Germline assignment: CDR1 ENHRY and CDR2 SYGVKD. The CDR3 sequence is 13 residues long.

This clonotype was observed many times. The chain is built from TRBV5-1 and TRBJ2-5; TRBD1 or TRBD2 may be the D gene (5 bases each). V was pared by 7 bases and J by 2 bases, with 15 bases between. In germline, CDR1 is SGHRS, CDR2 YFSETQ. This CDR3 contains 14 residues. The DNA for the CDR3 is TGCGCCAGCCGTGACAGCGGAGGACAAGAGACCCAGTACTTC. Translated: CASRDSGGQETQYF.

With respect to this clonotype: This could be a read error, since a much larger clone is one nucleotide away. The rearrangement uses TRBV7-9 and TRBJ1-2, with 8 bases identical to TRBD1. The CDR3 contains 15 residues. Germline CDR1 is SEHNR and CDR2 is FQNEAQ (reference sequence). The junction had 6 bases not matched to a gene; V was cut back by 2 bases and J by 4 bases. DNA for the CDR3: TGTGCCAGCAGCTTATTGGGACAGGCTCTCTATGGCTACACCTTC. It codes for CASSLLGQALYGYTF.

Many counts were recorded for this clonotype. This rearrangement joins TRBV7-2 to TRBJ2-1, with 9 positions matching TRBD2. Trimming took 4 bases from V and 5 from J; bases not matched to a gene: 6. The CDR3 totals 15 residues. Per germline, CDR1 SGHTA and CDR2 FQGNSA. Here the CDR3 reads CASSSQTSGHNEQFF. The CDR3 DNA reads TGTGCCAGCAGCTCACAGACTAGCGGCCACAATGAGCAGTTCTTC.

This chain uses TRBV11-2 with TRBJ2-2; D is unresolved. Trimming removed 4 bases from V and 5 bases from J, with 11 bases in between. The CDR3 totals 14 residues. The germline V gene has CDR1 SGHAT and CDR2 FQNNGV. The CDR3: CASSSVGRTGELFF. The DNA of the CDR3 is TGTGCCAGCAGCTCCGTAGGGCGAACCGGGGAGCTGTTTTTT.

The rearrangement joins TRBV7-8 to TRBJ2-7, with D possibly called TRBD1 or TRBD2 (5 bases each). V gave up 0 bases and J gave up 5 bases, with 14 bases separating them. Germline V gives CDR1 SGHVS, CDR2 FQNEAQ. The CDR3 sequence is 15 residues long. The CDR3 coding sequence is TGTGCCAGCAGCTTAGCTCGCCGGGGCAAGAACGAGCAGTACTTC. Translating gives CASSLARRGKNEQYF. Supplemented by reference TRBV7-8 and TRBJ2-7, the full variable domain reads GAGVSQSPRYKVAKRGQDVALRCDPISGHVSLFWYQQALGQGPEFLTYFQNEAQLDKSGLPSDRFFAERPEGSVSTLKIQRTQQEDSAVYLCASSLARRGKNEQYFGPGTRLTVT.

The chain uses TRBV3-1 and TRBJ2-7; weak D call: TRBD2 (6 bases). The CDR3 runs 12 residues. Germline V gene sequence: CDR1 LGHDT, CDR2 YNNKEL (reference sequence). V was cut by 2 bases and J by 12 bases, with 14 bases left in between. CDR3 coding DNA: TGTGCCAGCAGCCAATCAGTTCCGGGACTGTACTTC. Its protein is CASSQSVPGLYF.

This clonotype was detected ten times or more. This rearrangement joins TRBV12-3 or TRBV12-4 to TRBJ1-4; possible D gene TRBD1, 6 bases. Trimming shortened V by 3 bases and J by 4 bases, and 12 bases separated the two germline ends. CDR3 length: 15 amino acids. CDR3 coding DNA: TGTGCCAGCAGTTTCGGGGGGCAGGATAATGAAAAACTGTTTTTT. It encodes CASSFGGQDNEKLFF.

CDR3 in amino acids: CASSFAGGHTGELFF. CDR3 bases: TGTGCCAGCAGCTTCGCGGGGGGGCACACCGGGGAGCTGTTTTTT. V usage is TRBV3-1 and J usage is TRBJ2-2; 9 positions match TRBD2. The germline CDR1 and CDR2 sequences are LGHDT and YNNKEL (reference sequence). This CDR3 comprises 15 residues. The J segment lost 3 bases and the V segment lost 5 bases, leaving 4 bases of the junction unmatched.